A selection of T cell receptor beta chains follows, all from one sample in a study of Graves' ophthalmopathy and Graves' hyperthyroidism. TCRdb re-called the multiplex PCR reads through MiXCR, storing one row per CDR3 protein. The sample lists 300,000 to 400,000 distinct CDR3 sequences; about a sixth were seen once. Source material: peripheral blood. The receptors were sampled from an adult man with Graves' ophthalmopathy. The conserved cysteine and the conserved F or W are not part of the CDR3 here.

V gene,CDR3 protein
TRBV7-9,ASSPRAGGAEETQY
TRBV15,ATSRRGPGNTIY
TRBV5-1,ASSLGGSAGANVLT
TRBV12-3/TRBV12-4,ASSLTLRTARPSNQPQH
TRBV7-2,ASSLGDRVEETQY
TRBV7-2,ASSPRGGNGGYT
TRBV12-3/TRBV12-4,ASSARGWTEAF
TRBV5-1,ASSMGLAGTGELF
TRBV6-5,ASSPPLGVAGHQGNTIY
TRBV12-3/TRBV12-4,ASSLIRGQGYEQY
TRBV5-1,ASSLRTGGDGNTGELF
TRBV24-1,ATSEQGAGGYT
TRBV2,ASSSLEGYEQY
TRBV18,ASSPDQWRTG
TRBV7-2,ASSLDTWAEAF
TRBV7-9,ASSRTDGYT
TRBV5-1,ASSLDGYSYEQY
TRBV7-2,ASSSSRQGGNTIY
TRBV24-1,ATSDPSGTGETQY
TRBV28,ASAGVGYEQY